Below, 8 T cell receptor beta chains from the same sample are listed, as sequenced in a study of T cell responses to AZD1222 COVID-19 vaccine. Sequencing used immunoSEQ multiplex PCR; TCRdb keeps in-frame clones, though not all of them. The data contain fewer than 110,000 clones, roughly nine tenths of them singletons. The input for sequencing was peripheral blood, taken on day 0 of AZD1222 vaccination. The receptors derive from an adult in good health.

V usage is TRBV11-3 and J usage is TRBJ2-2; 7 bases align to TRBD2. After removal of 5 bases from V and 8 bases from J, the junction contained 5 bases not matched to a gene. The CDR3 contains 13 residues. Germline assignment: CDR1 SGHNT and CDR2 YENEEA. The CDR3 reads CASSDSGGGELFF. The CDR3 DNA sequence: TGTGCCAGCAGCGACTCGGGGGGTGGGGAGCTGTTTTTT. Together with reference TRBV11-3 and TRBJ2-2, the CDR3 gives the full variable domain: EAGVVQSPRYKIIEKKQPVAFWCNPISGHNTLYWYLQNLGQGPELLIRYENEEAVDDSQLPKDRFSAERLKGVDSTLKIQPAELGDSAVYLCASSDSGGGELFFGEGSRLTVL.

The V and J genes are TRBV18 and TRBJ2-7; D possibly corresponds to TRBD1 (5 bases). Deletions cut 5 bases from V and 4 bases from J, with 12 bases between. This CDR3 region has 13 residues. Germline CDR1 KGHSH, CDR2 LQKENI. The CDR3 nucleotides read TGTGCCAGCTCATCCGACAGTAGGTACGAGCAGTACTTC. Amino acid sequence: CASSSDSRYEQYF. Supplemented by reference TRBV18 and TRBJ2-7, the full variable domain reads NAGVMQNPRHLVRRRGQEARLRCSPMKGHSHVYWYRQLPEEGLKFMVYLQKENIIDESGMPKERFSAEFPKEGPSILRIQQVVRGDSAAYFCASSSDSRYEQYFGPGTRLTVT.

Only a few counts were recorded for this clone. CDR3 protein: CASSIQTGVGDEQFF. CDR3 coding DNA: TGTGCCAGTAGTATTCAGACGGGAGTGGGCGATGAGCAGTTCTTC. V is TRBV19 and J is TRBJ2-1, with D perhaps TRBD2 (6 bases). The V end lost 3 bases, the J end lost 8 bases, and 17 bases lay between the germline ends. The CDR3 extends over 15 amino acids. Germline V gene sequence: CDR1 LNHDA, CDR2 SQIVND (reference sequence).

The V and J genes are TRBV19 and TRBJ2-6, with D maybe TRBD2 (5 bases). The V and J ends lost 2 bases and 4 bases respectively, with 30 bases between them. This CDR3 contains 22 residues. The germline CDR1 and CDR2 sequences are LNHDA and SQIVND (reference sequence). The CDR3 DNA reads TGTGCCAGTAGTATAATTCGGTTTTCAGTGAGGGAAAGAGAATGGGGGGCCAACGTCCTGACTTTC. Translation gives CASSIIRFSVREREWGANVLTF.

J is TRBJ2-7 and V is TRBV9; D ambiguous. This CDR3 is built from 14 residues. The germline gives CDR1 SGDLS, CDR2 YYNGEE. The germline V and J ends were trimmed by 0 bases and 6 bases, with 13 bases remaining between them. As DNA, the CDR3 is TGTGCCAGCAGCGTAGGAGACCGGCTCAGCGAGCAGTACTTC. Translated, it gives CASSVGDRLSEQYF.

The rearrangement links TRBV18 to TRBJ2-3; D gene unclear. Deletions cut 2 bases from V and 2 bases from J, with 8 bases between. Germline V gives CDR1 KGHSH, CDR2 LQKENI. This CDR3 contains 14 residues. The CDR3 coding sequence is TGTGCCAGCTCACCATTAGCCCTCACAGATACGCAGTATTTT. It encodes CASSPLALTDTQYF.

This clone was counted a single time. The rearrangement uses TRBV19 and TRBJ2-3; 8 nucleotides line up with TRBD2. Germline assignment: CDR1 LNHDA and CDR2 SQIVND (reference sequence). The CDR3 sequence is 15 residues long. V was clipped by 5 bases and J by 0 bases; unmatched bases: 4. CDR3 protein: CASSETGGSTDTQYF. CDR3 in DNA: TGTGCCAGTAGTGAAACGGGGGGGAGCACAGATACGCAGTATTTT.

This clone was seen a handful of times. The CDR3 protein is CASSQRGLAGSSYEQYF. CDR3 DNA: TGTGCCAGCAGCCAAAGGGGGCTAGCGGGTAGCTCCTACGAGCAGTACTTC. The chain recombines TRBV14 with TRBJ2-7; D may be TRBD2 (8 bases). Germline V gives CDR1 SGHDN, CDR2 FVKESK. V was cut by 2 bases and J by 0 bases, with 17 bases left in between. The CDR3 has 17 amino acids.